Shown below are 19 T cell receptor beta chains from a single sample sequenced in a study of blood T cell repertoires in COVID-19. Data came from immunoSEQ multiplex PCR; TCRdb stores just in-frame clones and leaves some out. The sample includes 100,000 to 130,000 clones, around 81% of them seen just once. The sample consisted of peripheral blood. These receptors all stem from a woman between 70 and 85 years old with acute or convalescent COVID-19.

This chain links TRBV3-1 (or the pseudogene TRBV3-2) with TRBJ1-3, with a possible D match to TRBD1 (6 bases). The CDR3 has 14 amino acids. V was cut by 6 bases and J by 3 bases, with 12 bases left in between. CDR1 and CDR2 from the germline V gene are LGHDT and YNNKEL (reference sequence). The CDR3 loop reads CASRPTGIGNTIYF. In nucleotides, the CDR3 is TGTGCCAGCAGACCTACAGGGATTGGAAACACCATATATTTT.

This clone was recorded a few times. The chain uses TRBV6-5 and TRBJ1-5, with TRBD1 matching over 7 bases. The germline V gene has CDR1 MNHEY and CDR2 SVGAGI. Germline trimming cut 6 bases from V and 5 bases from J; bases unmatched to any gene: 7. CDR3 length equals 14 residues. In nucleotides, the CDR3 is TGTGCCAGCAGCCCAACAGGGGTCTATCAGCCCCAGCATTTT. It encodes CASSPTGVYQPQHF.

The V call is TRBV19, the J call TRBJ1-1; 9 bases agree with TRBD1. The CDR3 loop spans 15 amino acids. In germline, CDR1 is LNHDA, CDR2 SQIVND (reference sequence). Trimming removed 5 bases from V and 1 base from J; junction bases left unmatched: 5. The CDR3 spells CASSSTGQGNTEAFF. The DNA for the CDR3 is TGTGCCAGTAGTTCAACGGGACAGGGGAACACTGAAGCTTTCTTT.

The genes are TRBV7-9 and TRBJ2-1; 10 positions agree with TRBD2. V was clipped by 6 bases and J by 5 bases; unmatched bases: 7. Germline CDR1 SEHNR, CDR2 FQNEAQ (reference sequence). CDR3 length: 15 residues. The CDR3 nucleotides are TGTGCCAGCAGACCAGTAGCGGGAGGCAACAATGAGCAGTTCTTC. Its translation: CASRPVAGGNNEQFF.

The chain uses TRBV5-5 and TRBJ2-5; 8 bases map to TRBD1. Looked up from germline, CDR1 is SGHKS and CDR2 is YYEKEE (reference sequence). Trimming removed 4 bases from V and 0 bases from J; junction bases left unmatched: 8. The CDR3 runs 16 residues. For the CDR3, the DNA is TGTGCCAGCAGCACGAGGACAGGGAGAAACCAAGAGACCCAGTACTTC. It yields the protein CASSTRTGRNQETQYF.

CDR3 amino acids: CASVITGANYGYTF. Written as DNA, the CDR3 is TGTGCCAGCGTAATTACAGGGGCAAACTATGGCTACACCTTC. V gene TRBV6-6 combines with J gene TRBJ1-2, with 7 bases that match TRBD1. The V segment lost 8 bases and the J segment 2 bases; nucleotides outside the gene matches: 8. Germline-derived CDR1 and CDR2 are MNHNY and SVGAGI (reference sequence). CDR3 length: 14 residues.

The chain carries TRBV20-1 and TRBJ2-5; D gene uncertain. Germline V CDR1 and CDR2: DFQATT, SNEGSKA (reference sequence). The CDR3 totals 11 residues. The V and J ends lost 4 bases and 5 bases respectively, with 8 bases between them. CDR3 residues: CSATSRETQYF. CDR3 nucleotides: TGCAGTGCTACCTCCCGGGAGACCCAGTACTTC.

The V call is TRBV10-1, the J call TRBJ1-2, with a possible D match to TRBD1 (6 bases). Germline values: CDR1 WNHNN, CDR2 SYGVQD (reference sequence). The CDR3 has 15 amino acids. Trimming shortened V by 2 bases and J by 0 bases, and 10 bases separated the two germline ends. In nucleotides, the CDR3 is TGCGCCAGCAGTGAGGACAGGCAATCTAACTATGGCTACACCTTC. Translated: CASSEDRQSNYGYTF.

The rearrangement joins TRBV3-1 (or the pseudogene TRBV3-2) to TRBJ2-7; the match to TRBD1 covers 10 bases. V lost 7 bases to trimming and J lost 5 bases; unmatched junction nucleotides: 11. Germline assignment: CDR1 LGHDT and CDR2 YNNKEL (reference sequence). The CDR3 loop spans 15 amino acids. The CDR3 nucleotides read TGTGCCAGCACCGCCCGGGACAGGGGTGGTCACGAGCAGTACTTC. Translation: CASTARDRGGHEQYF.

The chain recombines TRBV9 with TRBJ2-3, with 10 bases lining up with TRBD2. V was pared by 4 bases and J by 2 bases, with 7 bases of the junction left unmatched. The length of the CDR3 is 16 residues. CDR1 SGDLS and CDR2 YYNGEE come from the germline V gene. Written as DNA, the CDR3 is TGTGCCAGCAGCATCCCTAGCGGGAGAGACACAGATACGCAGTATTTT. Protein product: CASSIPSGRDTDTQYF.

V gene TRBV2 combines with J gene TRBJ2-7; no clear D gene. Trimming took off 2 bases at V and 3 bases at J, with 5 bases between the two ends. Per germline, CDR1 SNHLY and CDR2 FYNNEI. The CDR3 has 12 amino acids. The CDR3 region has the DNA TGTGCCAGCAGTGAATACAACTACGAGCAGTACTTC. The encoded protein is CASSEYNYEQYF.

This chain uses TRBV28 with TRBJ1-4; 10 nucleotides align to TRBD1. Per germline, CDR1 MDHEN and CDR2 SYDVKM. The CDR3 runs to 17 residues. Trimming cost V 8 bases and J 6 bases; bases outside gene matches: 15. CDR3 protein: CASLPLGQGIRDEKLFF. The CDR3 DNA sequence: TGTGCCAGCCTCCCTTTGGGACAGGGGATTCGGGATGAAAAACTGTTTTTT.

This clone was seen a single time. This chain joins TRBV4-2 and TRBJ2-5; 14 nucleotides agree with TRBD2. There are 16 residues in the CDR3. Germline V gene data show CDR1 as LGHNA and CDR2 as YNFKEQ. V shed 2 bases and J 5 bases; nucleotides not matched to a gene: 4. The CDR3: CASSQQGTSGGETQYF. The CDR3 nucleotides read TGTGCCAGCAGCCAACAGGGGACTAGCGGGGGCGAGACCCAGTACTTC.

This clone has a single count. The rearrangement links TRBV13 to TRBJ2-2, with TRBD2 identical over 13 bases. The CDR3 length is 17 residues. Germline loops: CDR1 PRHDT, CDR2 FYEKMQ (reference sequence). Germline trimming cut 5 bases from V and 2 bases from J; bases unmatched to any gene: 5. Here the CDR3 DNA reads TGTGCCAGCAGCGTGGGACTAGCGGGGATCAACACCGGGGAGCTGTTTTTT. Translated, it gives CASSVGLAGINTGELFF.

This rearrangement joins TRBV18 to TRBJ1-5; D uncertain. The CDR3 covers 15 residues. From germline, CDR1 is KGHSH and CDR2 LQKENI. V lost 4 bases, J lost 1 base, and 11 bases lay in between. DNA for the CDR3: TGTGCCAGCTCACGAGGAGAAAACAGCAATCAGCCCCAGCATTTT. Translated: CASSRGENSNQPQHF.

V is TRBV3-1 (or the pseudogene TRBV3-2) and J is TRBJ2-2, with D possibly being TRBD2 (6 bases). CDR3 size: 15 residues. V shed 4 bases and J shed 5 bases, with 14 bases lying between them. From germline, CDR1 is LGHDT and CDR2 YNNKEL (reference sequence). The DNA of the CDR3 is TGTGCCAGCAGCCCCCCGACTAGACAGACCGGGGAGCTGTTTTTT. Encoded protein: CASSPPTRQTGELFF.

CDR3 sequence reads: CASTPSGGARDTQYF. The CDR3 nucleotides are TGTGCCAGTACTCCGAGTGGGGGGGCGCGGGATACGCAGTATTTT. The rearrangement uses TRBV19 and TRBJ2-3, with D possibly being TRBD2 (7 bases). Germline loops: CDR1 LNHDA, CDR2 SQIVND (reference sequence). The CDR3 has 15 amino acids. Trimming took 7 bases from V and 6 from J, leaving 20 bases between them.

The rearrangement links TRBV7-8 to TRBJ2-4, with 12 bases identical to TRBD2. The CDR3 runs to 18 residues. The junction had 11 bases not matched to a gene; V was cut back by 2 bases and J by 6 bases. Germline CDR1 SGHVS, CDR2 FQNEAQ. The DNA of the CDR3 is TGTGCCAGCAGCTTAAGGACTAGCGGGATCCGGGGGGGAAACATTCAGTACTTC. Translated, it gives CASSLRTSGIRGGNIQYF.

This chain links TRBV13 with TRBJ1-1, with TRBD1 matching 7 bases. The CDR3 spans 15 residues. Germline loops: CDR1 PRHDT, CDR2 FYEKMQ (reference sequence). With V trimmed by 5 bases and J by 4 bases, 10 bases remained unmatched. Written as DNA, the CDR3 is TGTGCCAGCAGCGCCAAGACAGGGATAAGCACTGAAGCTTTCTTT. This codes for CASSAKTGISTEAFF.